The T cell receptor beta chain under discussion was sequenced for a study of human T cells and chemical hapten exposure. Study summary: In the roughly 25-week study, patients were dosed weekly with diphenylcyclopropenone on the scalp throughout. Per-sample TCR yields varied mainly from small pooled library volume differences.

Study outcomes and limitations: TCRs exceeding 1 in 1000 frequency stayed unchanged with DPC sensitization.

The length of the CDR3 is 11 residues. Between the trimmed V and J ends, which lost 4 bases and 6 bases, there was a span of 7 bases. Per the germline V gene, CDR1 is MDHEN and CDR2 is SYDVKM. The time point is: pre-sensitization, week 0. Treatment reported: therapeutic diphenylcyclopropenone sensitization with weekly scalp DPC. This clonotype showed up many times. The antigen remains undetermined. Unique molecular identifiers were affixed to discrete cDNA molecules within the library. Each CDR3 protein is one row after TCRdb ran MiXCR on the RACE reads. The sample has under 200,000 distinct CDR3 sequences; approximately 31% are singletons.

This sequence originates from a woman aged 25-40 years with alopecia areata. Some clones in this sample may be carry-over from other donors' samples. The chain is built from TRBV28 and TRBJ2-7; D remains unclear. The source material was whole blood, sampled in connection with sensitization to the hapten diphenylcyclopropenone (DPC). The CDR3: CASSSPREQYF. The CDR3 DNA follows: TGTGCCAGCAGTTCCCCGCGCGAGCAGTACTTC.